This TCR beta chain derives from a study of neurological immune-mediated disorders. With 10-nucleotide random UMIs, 5'RACE was used to make the cDNA. One entry per CDR3 protein results from TCRdb running MiXCR on the 5' RACE reads. The sample contains some 87,000 distinct CDR3 sequences, nearly 6% of which appear only once. The table lists this clonotype with many counts. What it binds is not known. The CDR3 spans 14 residues. Per germline, CDR1 SGHRS and CDR2 YFSETQ. J lost 1 base, V lost 4 bases, and 2 bases had no gene match. Overall study results and limits: Private repertoires in all groups were suggested by the finding that expanded clones across subjects shared no CDR3 amino acid sequences.

Described time point: longitudinal time-point 2. The chain uses TRBV5-1 and TRBJ2-7; TRBD2 matches at 10 bases. The specimen sequenced was PBMCs. The clonotype originates from a woman aged 55-75 years with multiple sclerosis. In nucleotides, the CDR3 is TGCGCCAGCAGCCATAGCGGGGGGTCCTACGAGCAGTACTTC. It is translated as CASSHSGGSYEQYF.